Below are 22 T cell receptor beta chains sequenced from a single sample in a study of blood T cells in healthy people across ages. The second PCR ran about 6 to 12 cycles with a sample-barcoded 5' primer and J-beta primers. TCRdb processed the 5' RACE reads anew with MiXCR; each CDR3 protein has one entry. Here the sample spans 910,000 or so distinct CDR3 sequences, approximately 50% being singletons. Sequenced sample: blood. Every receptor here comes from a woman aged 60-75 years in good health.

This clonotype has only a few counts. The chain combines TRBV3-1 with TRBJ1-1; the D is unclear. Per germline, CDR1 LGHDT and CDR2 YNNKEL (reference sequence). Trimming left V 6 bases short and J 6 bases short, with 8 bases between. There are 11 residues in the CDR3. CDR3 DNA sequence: TGTGCCAGCAGTCGCGGGGCTGAAGCTTTCTTT. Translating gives CASSRGAEAFF. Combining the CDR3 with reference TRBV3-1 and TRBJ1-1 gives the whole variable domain DTAVSQTPKYLVTQMGNDKSIKCEQNLGHDTMYWYKQDSKKFLKIMFSYNNKELIINETVPNRFSPKSPDKAHLNLHINSLELGDSAVYFCASSRGAEAFFGQGTRLTVV.

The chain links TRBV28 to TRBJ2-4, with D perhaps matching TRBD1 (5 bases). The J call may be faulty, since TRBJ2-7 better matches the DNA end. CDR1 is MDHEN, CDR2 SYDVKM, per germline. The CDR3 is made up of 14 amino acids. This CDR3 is CASSFVQGSYEQYF. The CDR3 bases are TGTGCCAGCAGTTTCGTGCAGGGATCCTACGAGCAGTACTTC.

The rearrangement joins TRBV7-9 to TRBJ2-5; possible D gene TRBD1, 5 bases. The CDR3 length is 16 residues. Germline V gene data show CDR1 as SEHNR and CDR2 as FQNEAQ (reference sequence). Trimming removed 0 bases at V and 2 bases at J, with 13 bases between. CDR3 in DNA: TGTGCCAGCAGCTTAGCGCAGGTGACAGTACAAGAGACCCAGTACTTC. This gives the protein CASSLAQVTVQETQYF.

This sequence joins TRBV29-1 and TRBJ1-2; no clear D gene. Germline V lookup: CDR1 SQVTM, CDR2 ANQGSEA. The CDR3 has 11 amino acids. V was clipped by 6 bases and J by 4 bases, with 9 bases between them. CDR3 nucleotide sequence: TGCAGCGTGGCAAAGAGCTATGGCTACACCTTC. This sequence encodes CSVAKSYGYTF. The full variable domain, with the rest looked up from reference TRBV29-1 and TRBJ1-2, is SAVISQKPSRDICQRGTSLTIQCQVDSQVTMMFWYRQQPGQSLTLIATANQGSEATYESGFVIDKFPISRPNLTFSTLTVSNMSPEDSSIYLCSVAKSYGYTFGSGTRLTVV.

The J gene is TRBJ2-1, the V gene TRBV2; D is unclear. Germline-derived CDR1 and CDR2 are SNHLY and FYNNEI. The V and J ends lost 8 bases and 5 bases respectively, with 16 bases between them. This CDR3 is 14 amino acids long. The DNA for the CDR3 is TGTGCCAGCCTCCCTTGGCAGAGCCACAATGAGCAGTTCTTC. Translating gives CASLPWQSHNEQFF. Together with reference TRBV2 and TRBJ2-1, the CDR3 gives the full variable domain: EPEVTQTPSHQVTQMGQEVILRCVPISNHLYFYWYRQILGQKVEFLVSFYNNEISEKSEIFDDQFSVERPDGSNFTLKIRSTKLEDSAMYFCASLPWQSHNEQFFGPGTRLTVL.

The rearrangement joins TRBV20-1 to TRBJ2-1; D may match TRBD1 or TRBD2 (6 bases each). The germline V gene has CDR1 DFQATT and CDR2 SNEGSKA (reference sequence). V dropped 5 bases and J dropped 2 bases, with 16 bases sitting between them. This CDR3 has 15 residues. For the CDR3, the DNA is TGCAGTGCTCCCCCCAGGGGCGGGACCTACAATGAGCAGTTCTTC. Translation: CSAPPRGGTYNEQFF.

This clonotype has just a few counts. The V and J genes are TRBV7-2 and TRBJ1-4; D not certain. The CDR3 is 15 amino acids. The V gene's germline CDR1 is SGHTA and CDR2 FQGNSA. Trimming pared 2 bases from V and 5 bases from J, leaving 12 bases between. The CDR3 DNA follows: TGTGCCAGCAGCTTATGGTCGCAGAAGAATGAAAAACTGTTTTTT. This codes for CASSLWSQKNEKLFF. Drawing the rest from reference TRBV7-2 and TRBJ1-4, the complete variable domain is GAGVSQSPSNKVTEKGKDVELRCDPISGHTALYWYRQSLGQGLEFLIYFQGNSAPDKSGLPSDRFSAERTGGSVSTLTIQRTQQEDSAVYLCASSLWSQKNEKLFFGSGTQLSVL.

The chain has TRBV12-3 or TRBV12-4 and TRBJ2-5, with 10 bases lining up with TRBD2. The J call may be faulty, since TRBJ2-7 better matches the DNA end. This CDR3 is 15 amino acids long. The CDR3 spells CASSSQAGGPHEQYF. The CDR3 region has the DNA TGTGCCAGCAGTTCCCAAGCGGGAGGGCCCCACGAGCAGTACTTC.

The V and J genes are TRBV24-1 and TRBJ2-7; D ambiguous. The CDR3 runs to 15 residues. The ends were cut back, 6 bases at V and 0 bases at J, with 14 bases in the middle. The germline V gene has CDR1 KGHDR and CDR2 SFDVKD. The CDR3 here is CATSPSTNGSYEQYF. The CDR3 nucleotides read TGTGCCACCAGTCCCAGTACTAACGGCTCCTACGAGCAGTACTTC.

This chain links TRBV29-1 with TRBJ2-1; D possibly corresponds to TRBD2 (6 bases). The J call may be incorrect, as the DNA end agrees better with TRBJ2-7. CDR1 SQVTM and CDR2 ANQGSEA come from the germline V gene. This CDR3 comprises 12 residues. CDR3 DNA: TGCAGCGTTGGATACGGGAGCTACGAGCAGTACTTC. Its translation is CSVGYGSYEQYF.

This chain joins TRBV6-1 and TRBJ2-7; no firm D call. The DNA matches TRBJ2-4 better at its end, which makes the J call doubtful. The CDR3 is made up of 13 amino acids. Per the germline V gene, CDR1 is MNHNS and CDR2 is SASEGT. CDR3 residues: CASRASGPNIQYF. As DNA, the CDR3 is TGTGCCAGCAGGGCCTCCGGACCAAACATTCAGTACTTC.

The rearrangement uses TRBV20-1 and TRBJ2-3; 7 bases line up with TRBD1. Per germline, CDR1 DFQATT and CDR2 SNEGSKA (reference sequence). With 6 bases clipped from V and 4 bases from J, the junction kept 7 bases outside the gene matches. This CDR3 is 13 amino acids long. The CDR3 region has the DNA TGCAGTGCCCCTGACAGGGAAGCAGATACGCAGTATTTT. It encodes CSAPDREADTQYF.

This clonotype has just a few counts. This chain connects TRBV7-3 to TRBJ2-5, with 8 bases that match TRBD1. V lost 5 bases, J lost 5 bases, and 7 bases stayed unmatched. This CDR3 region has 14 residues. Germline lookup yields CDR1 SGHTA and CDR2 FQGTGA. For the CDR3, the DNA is TGTGCCAGCAGCCGTCAGACAGGGGACGAGACCCAGTACTTC. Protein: CASSRQTGDETQYF.

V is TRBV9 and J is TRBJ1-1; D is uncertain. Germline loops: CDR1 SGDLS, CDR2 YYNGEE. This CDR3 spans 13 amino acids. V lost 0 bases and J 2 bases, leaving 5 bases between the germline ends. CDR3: CASSVDSNTEAFF. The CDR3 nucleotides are TGTGCCAGCAGCGTAGACAGTAACACTGAAGCTTTCTTT. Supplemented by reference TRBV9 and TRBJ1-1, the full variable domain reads DSGVTQTPKHLITATGQRVTLRCSPRSGDLSVYWYQQSLDQGLQFLIQYYNGEERAKGNILERFSAQQFPDLHSELNLSSLELGDSALYFCASSVDSNTEAFFGQGTRLTVV.

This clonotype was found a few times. The CDR3: CASSLETGDGGETQYF. CDR3 coding DNA: TGTGCCAGCAGCCTAGAGACAGGGGATGGAGGAGAGACCCAGTACTTC. The chain joins TRBV7-2 to TRBJ2-5; TRBD1 matches at 8 bases. Per germline, CDR1 SGHTA and CDR2 FQGNSA. This CDR3 spans 16 amino acids. V lost 5 bases, J lost 4 bases, and 12 bases stayed unmatched.

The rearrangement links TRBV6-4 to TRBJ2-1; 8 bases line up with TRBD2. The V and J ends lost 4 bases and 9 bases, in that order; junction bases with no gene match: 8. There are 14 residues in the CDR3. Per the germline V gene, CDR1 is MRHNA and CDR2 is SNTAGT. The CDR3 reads CASSVESGSSEQFF. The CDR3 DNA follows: TGTGCCAGCAGTGTTGAAAGCGGGAGCTCTGAGCAGTTCTTC.

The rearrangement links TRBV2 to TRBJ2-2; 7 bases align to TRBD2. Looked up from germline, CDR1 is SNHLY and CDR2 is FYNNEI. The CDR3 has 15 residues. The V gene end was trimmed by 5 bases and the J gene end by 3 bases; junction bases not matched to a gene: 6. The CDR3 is CASSSSGGHTGELFF. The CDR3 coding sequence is TGTGCCAGCAGTTCGTCGGGAGGCCACACCGGGGAGCTGTTTTTT.

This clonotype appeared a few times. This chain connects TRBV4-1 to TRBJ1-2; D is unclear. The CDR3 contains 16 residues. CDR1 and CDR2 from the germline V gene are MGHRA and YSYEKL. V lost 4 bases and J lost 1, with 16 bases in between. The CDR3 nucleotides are TGCGCCAGCAGCCCTTCCGTCCTCCGGCTTAACTATGGCTACACCTTC. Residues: CASSPSVLRLNYGYTF.

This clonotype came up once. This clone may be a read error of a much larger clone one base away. Here the CDR3 DNA reads TGTGCCGGCAGTTCTACAGCCCAAGAGACCCAGTACTTC. Its protein product is CAGSSTAQETQYF. The chain recombines TRBV14 with TRBJ2-5; D is undetermined. This CDR3 comprises 13 residues. Looked up from germline, CDR1 is SGHDN and CDR2 is FVKESK.

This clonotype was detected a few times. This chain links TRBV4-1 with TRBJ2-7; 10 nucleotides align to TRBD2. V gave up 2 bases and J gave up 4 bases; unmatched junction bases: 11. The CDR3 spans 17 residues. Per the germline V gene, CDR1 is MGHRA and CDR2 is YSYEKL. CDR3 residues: CASSQHYLAGAMYEQYF. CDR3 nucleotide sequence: TGCGCCAGCAGCCAACATTATCTAGCGGGAGCCATGTACGAGCAGTACTTC.

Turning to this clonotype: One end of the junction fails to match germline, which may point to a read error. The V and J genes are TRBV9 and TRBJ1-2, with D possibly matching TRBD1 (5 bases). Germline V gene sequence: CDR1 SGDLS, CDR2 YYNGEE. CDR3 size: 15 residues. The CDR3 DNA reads TGTGCCGGCAGCGAGGACATACCTCGGGCAGATGGCTACACCTTC. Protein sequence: CAGSEDIPRADGYTF. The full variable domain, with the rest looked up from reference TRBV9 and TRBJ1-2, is DSGVTQTPKHLITATGQRVTLRCSPRSGDLSVYWYQQSLDQGLQFLIQYYNGEERAKGNILERFSAQQFPDLHSELNLSSLELGDSALYFCAGSEDIPRADGYTFGSGTRLTVV.

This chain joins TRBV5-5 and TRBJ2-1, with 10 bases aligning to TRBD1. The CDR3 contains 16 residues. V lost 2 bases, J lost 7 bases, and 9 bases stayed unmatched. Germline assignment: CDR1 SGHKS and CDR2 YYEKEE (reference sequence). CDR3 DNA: TGTGCCAGCAGCTTACTACCGGGACAGGGGCTGAATGAGCAGTTCTTC. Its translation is CASSLLPGQGLNEQFF.